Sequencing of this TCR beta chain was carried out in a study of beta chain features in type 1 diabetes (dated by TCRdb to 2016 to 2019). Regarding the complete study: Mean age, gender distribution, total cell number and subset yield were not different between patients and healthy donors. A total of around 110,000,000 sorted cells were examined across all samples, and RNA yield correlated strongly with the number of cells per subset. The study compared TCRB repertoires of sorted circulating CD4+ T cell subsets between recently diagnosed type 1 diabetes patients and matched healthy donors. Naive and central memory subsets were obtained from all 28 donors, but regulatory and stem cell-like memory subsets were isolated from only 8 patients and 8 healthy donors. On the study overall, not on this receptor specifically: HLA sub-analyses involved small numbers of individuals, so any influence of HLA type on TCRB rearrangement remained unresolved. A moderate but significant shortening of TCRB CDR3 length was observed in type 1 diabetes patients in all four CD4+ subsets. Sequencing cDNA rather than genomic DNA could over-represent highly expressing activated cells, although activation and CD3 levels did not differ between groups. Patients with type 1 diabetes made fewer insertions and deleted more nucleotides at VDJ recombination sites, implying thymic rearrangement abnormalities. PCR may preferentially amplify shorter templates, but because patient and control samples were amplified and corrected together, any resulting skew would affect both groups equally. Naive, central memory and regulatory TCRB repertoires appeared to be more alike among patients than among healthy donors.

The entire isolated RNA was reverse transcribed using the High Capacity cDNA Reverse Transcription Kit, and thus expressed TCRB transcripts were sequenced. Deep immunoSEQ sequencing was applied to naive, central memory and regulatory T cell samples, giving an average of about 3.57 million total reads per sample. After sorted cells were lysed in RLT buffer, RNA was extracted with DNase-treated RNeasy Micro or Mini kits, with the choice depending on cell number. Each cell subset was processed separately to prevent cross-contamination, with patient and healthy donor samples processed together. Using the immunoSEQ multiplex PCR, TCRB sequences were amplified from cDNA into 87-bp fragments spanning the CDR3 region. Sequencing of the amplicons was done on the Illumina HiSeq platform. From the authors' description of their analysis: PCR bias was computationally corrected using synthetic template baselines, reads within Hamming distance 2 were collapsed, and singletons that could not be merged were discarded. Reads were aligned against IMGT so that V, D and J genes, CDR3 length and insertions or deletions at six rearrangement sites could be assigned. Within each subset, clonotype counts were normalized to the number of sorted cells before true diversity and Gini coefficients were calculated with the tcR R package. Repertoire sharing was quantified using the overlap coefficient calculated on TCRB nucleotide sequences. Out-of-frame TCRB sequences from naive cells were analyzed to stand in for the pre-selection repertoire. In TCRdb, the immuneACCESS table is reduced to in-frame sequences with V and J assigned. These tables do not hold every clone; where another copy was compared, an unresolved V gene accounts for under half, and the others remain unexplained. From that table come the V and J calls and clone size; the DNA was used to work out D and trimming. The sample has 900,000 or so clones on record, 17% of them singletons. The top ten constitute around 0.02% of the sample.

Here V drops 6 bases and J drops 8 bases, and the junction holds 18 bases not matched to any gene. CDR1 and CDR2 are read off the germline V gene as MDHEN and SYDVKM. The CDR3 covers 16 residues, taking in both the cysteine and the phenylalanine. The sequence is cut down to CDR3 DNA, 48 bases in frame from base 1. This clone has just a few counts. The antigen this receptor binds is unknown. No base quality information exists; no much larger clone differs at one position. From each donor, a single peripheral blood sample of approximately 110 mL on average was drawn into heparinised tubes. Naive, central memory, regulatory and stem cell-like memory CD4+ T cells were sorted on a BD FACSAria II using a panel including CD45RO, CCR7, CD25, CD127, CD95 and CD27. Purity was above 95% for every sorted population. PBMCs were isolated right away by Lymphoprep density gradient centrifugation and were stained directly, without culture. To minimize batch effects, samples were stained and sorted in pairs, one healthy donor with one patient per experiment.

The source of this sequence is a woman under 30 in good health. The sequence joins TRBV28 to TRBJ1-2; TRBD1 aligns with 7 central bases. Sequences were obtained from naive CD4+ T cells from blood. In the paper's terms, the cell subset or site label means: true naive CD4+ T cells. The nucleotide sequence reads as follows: TGTGCCAGCAGCGGCCTTGAGCCGGGACAGATCTTGGGCTACACCTTC. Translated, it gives CASSGLEPGQILGYTF.